The clone carrying this T cell receptor beta chain was seen a few times. TCRdb ran MiXCR on the 5' RACE reads and lists one entry per CDR3 protein. The sample includes about 350,000 distinct CDR3 sequences, 4.1% of them seen just once. The data were obtained in a study of T cells after yellow fever vaccination. CDR1 and CDR2 (germline): KGHDR, SFDVKD. The CDR3 sequence is 13 residues long. Trimming took 4 bases from V and 4 from J; bases not matched to a gene: 2. The chain carries TRBV24-1 and TRBJ1-2; TRBD1 aligns across 7 bases. Sample: PBMCs, taken 5 days after the yellow fever booster vaccination. The receptor comes from a man between 18 and 35 years old who received the YFV17D yellow fever vaccine. The CDR3 DNA reads TGTGCCACCAGTGAAAGGACAGGCTATGGCTACACCTTC. Protein product: CATSERTGYGYTF.